A selection of T cell receptor beta chains follows, all from one sample in a study of T cells in Graves' hyperthyroidism and ophthalmopathy. From the multiplex PCR reads, TCRdb called clonotypes with MiXCR, one entry per CDR3 protein. The table has under 200,000 distinct CDR3 sequences, around 8.9% seen once. Sample: blood. The origin of the receptors is a woman aged 18-29 years with Graves' hyperthyroidism that later progressed to Graves' ophthalmopathy. Each CDR3 is given with its conserved first and last residue.

>TRBV30|TRBJ1-5
CAWSRADNQPQHF
>TRBV7-9|TRBJ2-6
CAGGTAVSGANVLTF
>TRBV20-1|TRBJ1-3
CSADDRSSGNTIYF
>TRBV11-3|TRBJ2-2
CASSIRSGRANGELFF
>TRBV3-1|TRBJ2-2
CASSQVDRVFTGELFF
>TRBV7-6|TRBJ1-4
CASSLTGLANEKLFF
>TRBV19|TRBJ1-1
CASSPPGPGGAFF
>TRBV7-9|TRBJ2-3
CASSLFGTDTQYF
>TRBV6-1|TRBJ2-5
CPQGASGRDCETQYF
>TRBV6-1|TRBJ2-7
CASSQGLVAYEQYF
>TRBV6-1|TRBJ2-7
CASSVELARVAQYF
>TRBV7-6|TRBJ1-6
CASSLTSEDSPLHF
>TRBV6-1|TRBJ2-7
CASSDRDRAPHEQYF
>TRBV12-3/TRBV12-4|TRBJ1-1
CASSPLPVWRGTEAFF
>TRBV27|TRBJ2-7
CASSPGLAPSYEQYF
>TRBV3-1|TRBJ1-3
CASSERAAGNTIYF
>TRBV25-1|TRBJ1-6
CASSVEGNPLHF
>TRBV9|TRBJ2-2
CASSPYATGGGKTGELFF
>TRBV5-5|TRBJ2-1
CASSFYAASYNEQFF
>TRBV5-1|TRBJ2-2
CASSLFRGRNTGELFF
>TRBV20-1|TRBJ2-7
CSASRAGETYEQYF
>TRBV7-2|TRBJ1-1
CASSARVNTEAFF
>TRBV30|TRBJ2-7
CATSLQGYEQYF
>TRBV6-1|TRBJ2-7
CASSSPSGTGRYEQYF
>TRBV7-2|TRBJ1-5
CASSRKSRGTGNQPRHF
>TRBV10-3|TRBJ1-2
CAITKEVGRGAYGYTF
>TRBV20-1|TRBJ2-5
CSASQRREQETQYF
>TRBV20-1|TRBJ1-2
CSARVRGPMDGYTF
>TRBV18|TRBJ1-3
CASSPPQGQNSGNTIYF
>TRBV5-4|TRBJ2-1
CASSLRPSGRAGGNEQFF
>TRBV28|TRBJ1-5
CASSLTGTAANQPQHF
>TRBV4-1|TRBJ2-7
CASSSIWTDSYEQYF
>TRBV4-1|TRBJ2-3
CASSQVHLPDTQYF
>TRBV11-1|TRBJ2-1
CASSLALGGLENNEQFF
>TRBV2|TRBJ1-2
CASRYANYGYTF
>TRBV20-1|TRBJ2-3
CSARLDGTDTQYF